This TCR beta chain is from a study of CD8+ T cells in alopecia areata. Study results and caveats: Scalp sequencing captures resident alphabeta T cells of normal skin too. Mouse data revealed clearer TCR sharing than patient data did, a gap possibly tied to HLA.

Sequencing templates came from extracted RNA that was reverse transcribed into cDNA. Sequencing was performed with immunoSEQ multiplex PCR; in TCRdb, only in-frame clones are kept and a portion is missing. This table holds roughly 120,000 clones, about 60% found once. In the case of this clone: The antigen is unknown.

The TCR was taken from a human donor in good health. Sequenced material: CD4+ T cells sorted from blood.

The DNA of the CDR3 is TGTGCCAGCAGCGCCCCGGGACTCCACGAGCAGTACTTC. This encodes CASSAPGLHEQYF. The chain carries TRBV9 and TRBJ2-7, with D tentatively TRBD2 (6 bases). Germline V gives CDR1 SGDLS, CDR2 YYNGEE. Trimming cost V 3 bases and J 5 bases, with 12 bases left between them. There are 13 residues in the CDR3.